These 4 T cell receptor beta chains share one sample of origin, sequenced in a study of metastatic and nonmetastatic thyroid tumors. TCRdb used MiXCR to call clones anew from the PCR reads. The sample holds some 15,000 clones, approximately 23% seen once. Among the patients, none had received any treatment before thyroid surgery. The sample consisted of tumor tissue. Receptor source: a female donor with papillary thyroid cancer or a benign thyroid nodule (not recorded which). Some clones in this sample may be carry-over from other donors' samples.

This clone has ten or more counts. This chain connects TRBV20-1 to TRBJ1-2; tentative D call: TRBD1 (5 bases). This CDR3 region has 13 residues. Trimming removed 0 bases at V and 3 bases at J, with 8 bases between. Germline V gene sequence: CDR1 DFQATT, CDR2 SNEGSKA (reference sequence). DNA for the CDR3: TGCAGTGCTAGAGATGGACAAGACTATGGCTACACCTTC. It specifies CSARDGQDYGYTF.

Comment on this clone: Germline and junction disagree at one end, which may indicate a read error. The gene calls are TRBV6-2 or TRBV6-3 and TRBJ2-1; perhaps D is TRBD1 or TRBD2 (5 bases each). The CDR3 has 14 residues. Germline V CDR1 and CDR2: MNHEY, SVGEGT. CDR3: CAISYPGTSNEQFF. The CDR3 DNA reads TGTGCCATCAGTTACCCAGGGACCTCCAATGAGCAGTTCTTC.

This clone was observed many times. This rearrangement joins TRBV11-3 to TRBJ2-3; 8 bases match TRBD2. J lost 1 base, V lost 5 bases, and 8 bases had no gene match. This CDR3 is built from 16 residues. Germline CDR1 is SGHNT and CDR2 is YENEEA. The CDR3 DNA is TGTGCCAGCAGCCTTTTGTTGGGACTAGGCACAGATACGCAGTATTTT. Protein: CASSLLLGLGTDTQYF.

This clone was seen a handful of times. This chain uses TRBV27 with TRBJ2-1; D is possibly TRBD1 (6 bases). Deletions cut 4 bases from V and 1 base from J, with 11 bases between. Germline CDR1 and CDR2: MNHEY and SMNVEV (reference sequence). The CDR3 covers 15 residues. The CDR3 region has the DNA TGTGCCAGCAGTTCCCGGACAGATTCCTACAATGAGCAGTTCTTC. Its translation: CASSSRTDSYNEQFF.